These 16 T cell receptor beta chains came from one sample sequenced in a study of beta chain features in type 1 diabetes. Study results and limitations: Patients with Type 1 diabetes showed moderately but significantly shorter TCRB CDR3s in all four CD4+ subsets.

Expressed TCRB transcripts were sequenced because the isolated RNA had all been reverse transcribed beforehand. Assay: immunoSEQ multiplex PCR; the TCRdb copy retains only in-frame clones and omits some. The sample consists of around 260,000 clones, about a fifth of them appearing once. Their antigens are not known. Sequences were obtained from naive CD4+ T cells from blood. These TCRs come from a woman aged 40 to 50 with type 1 diabetes.

CDR3 amino acids: CASSQRQGALDTEAFF. Written as DNA, the CDR3 is TGTGCCAGCAGCCAACGACAGGGGGCTTTGGACACTGAAGCTTTCTTT. V is TRBV7-2 and J is TRBJ1-1; 10 bases match TRBD1. The V gene end was trimmed by 5 bases and the J gene end by 3 bases; junction bases not matched to a gene: 9. The CDR3 totals 16 residues. Germline V gene data show CDR1 as SGHTA and CDR2 as FQGNSA.

The J gene is TRBJ2-5, the V gene TRBV7-2; 7 nucleotides agree with TRBD1. The ends lost 4 bases at V and 5 bases at J; junction bases unmatched: 7. Germline CDR1 and CDR2: SGHTA and FQGNSA. The CDR3 totals 14 residues. CDR3 in amino acids: CASSSQGGEETQYF. CDR3 coding DNA: TGTGCCAGCAGCTCTCAAGGGGGCGAGGAGACCCAGTACTTC.

This rearrangement joins TRBV4-3 to TRBJ2-1; 8 bases are shared with TRBD2. Germline CDR1 is LGHNA and CDR2 is YSLEER. V gave up 0 bases and J gave up 9 bases; unmatched junction bases: 10. This CDR3 region has 16 residues. The CDR3 DNA is TGCGCCAGCAGCCAAGAGTCAACGGCCCGGGAGGGTGAGCAGTTCTTC. The encoded protein is CASSQESTAREGEQFF.

V gene TRBV7-2 combines with J gene TRBJ1-5; D uncertain. The CDR3 sequence is 13 residues long. Trimming shortened V by 5 bases and J by 3 bases, and 8 bases separated the two germline ends. CDR1 and CDR2 (germline): SGHTA, FQGNSA. The CDR3 reads CASSPRYNQPQHF. The CDR3 bases are TGTGCCAGCAGCCCACGGTACAATCAGCCCCAGCATTTT.

This clone was seen a handful of times. Written as DNA, the CDR3 is TGTGCCAGCTCACCACCGGGCAGCACAGATACGCAGTATTTT. Translated: CASSPPGSTDTQYF. The rearrangement joins TRBV18 to TRBJ2-3; D is undetermined. This CDR3 region has 14 residues. Germline CDR1 and CDR2: KGHSH and LQKENI. V dropped 0 bases and J dropped 0 bases, with 4 bases sitting between them. Full variable domain (rest looked up from reference TRBV18 and TRBJ2-3): NAGVMQNPRHLVRRRGQEARLRCSPMKGHSHVYWYRQLPEEGLKFMVYLQKENIIDESGMPKERFSAEFPKEGPSILRIQQVVRGDSAAYFCASSPPGSTDTQYFGPGTRLTVL.

This clone has a handful of counts. The identical CDR3 is also encoded by other nucleotide sequences in the sample. The chain couples TRBV9 to TRBJ1-6; D remains ambiguous. Trimming removed 0 bases at V and 5 bases at J, with 6 bases between. There are 14 residues in the CDR3. Germline-derived CDR1 and CDR2 are SGDLS and YYNGEE. CDR3 sequence (DNA): TGTGCCAGCAGCGTAGGAACGGATAATTCACCCCTCCACTTT. This translates into CASSVGTDNSPLHF.

This clone appeared a few times. The chain employs TRBV28 and TRBJ2-7; D unresolved. Germline CDR1 and CDR2: MDHEN and SYDVKM. Between the trimmed V and J ends, which lost 6 bases and 3 bases, there was a span of 9 bases. The CDR3 contains 12 residues. The CDR3 DNA reads as TGTGCCAGCAGCCTAGTGTTCTACGAGCAGTACTTC. This gives the protein CASSLVFYEQYF.

The chain joins TRBV5-1 to TRBJ2-1, with TRBD1 as a possible D gene (5 bases). Germline CDR1 SGHRS, CDR2 YFSETQ. Trimming removed 0 bases at V and 2 bases at J, with 9 bases between. The CDR3 runs to 15 residues. The CDR3 loop reads CASSLEGLPYNEQFF. Here the CDR3 DNA reads TGCGCCAGCAGCTTGGAGGGGCTGCCCTACAATGAGCAGTTCTTC. The whole variable domain, filled in from reference TRBV5-1 and TRBJ2-1, reads KAGVTQTPRYLIKTRGQQVTLSCSPISGHRSVSWYQQTPGQGLQFLFEYFSETQRNKGNFPGRFSGRQFSNSRSEMNVSTLELGDSALYLCASSLEGLPYNEQFFGPGTRLTVL.

This clone was found a few times. The rearrangement links TRBV11-2 to TRBJ2-7; 7 nucleotides align to TRBD1. V lost 5 bases to trimming and J lost 2 bases; unmatched junction nucleotides: 9. This CDR3 spans 15 amino acids. From germline, CDR1 is SGHAT and CDR2 FQNNGV. The DNA for the CDR3 is TGTGCCAGCAGCCCCGCGACAGGGAAGACCTACGAGCAGTACTTC. It encodes CASSPATGKTYEQYF.

This clone was counted between two and nine times. The V and J genes are TRBV7-2 and TRBJ2-1; 8 bases map to TRBD2. The CDR3 spans 15 residues. The germline CDR1 and CDR2 sequences are SGHTA and FQGNSA. Germline trimming cut 3 bases from V and 6 bases from J; bases unmatched to any gene: 7. The CDR3 DNA reads TGTGCCAGCAGCTTGATCCGGGGGGGGCTCAATGAGCAGTTCTTC. Amino acids: CASSLIRGGLNEQFF.

The J gene is TRBJ1-5, the V gene TRBV11-2; D remains unclear. Germline CDR1 is SGHAT and CDR2 is FQNNGV. The CDR3 runs to 16 residues. V lost 1 base to trimming and J lost 0 bases, with 10 bases between them. Here the CDR3 reads CASSLGSTYSNQPQHF. The CDR3 coding sequence is TGTGCCAGCAGCTTAGGATCCACCTATAGCAATCAGCCCCAGCATTTT.

The chain has TRBV5-1 and TRBJ2-5; tentatively, D is TRBD1 (6 bases). The V end was cut by 1 base, the J end by 3 bases, with 10 bases between. Looked up from germline, CDR1 is SGHRS and CDR2 is YFSETQ. The CDR3 sequence is 14 residues long. The CDR3 reads CASSLQAGEETQYF. The CDR3 DNA is TGCGCCAGCAGCTTGCAAGCAGGGGAAGAGACCCAGTACTTC. Full variable domain (remainder filled in from reference TRBV5-1 and TRBJ2-5): KAGVTQTPRYLIKTRGQQVTLSCSPISGHRSVSWYQQTPGQGLQFLFEYFSETQRNKGNFPGRFSGRQFSNSRSEMNVSTLELGDSALYLCASSLQAGEETQYFGPGTRLLVL.

This clone was seen only a few times. J is TRBJ2-7 and V is TRBV19, with 7 bases identical to TRBD2. The CDR3 is made up of 13 amino acids. Germline lookup yields CDR1 LNHDA and CDR2 SQIVND (reference sequence). With 4 bases clipped from V and 5 bases from J, the junction kept 5 bases outside the gene matches. Here the CDR3 reads CASSSGSSDEQYF. CDR3 DNA: TGTGCCAGTAGTAGCGGGAGTAGCGACGAGCAGTACTTC.

The chain joins TRBV10-3 to TRBJ2-7; TRBD1 agrees at 9 bases. The J segment lost 4 bases and the V segment lost 10 bases, leaving 8 bases of the junction unmatched. This CDR3 has 13 residues. Germline V gene lookup returns CDR1 ENHRY and CDR2 SYGVKD. Here the CDR3 DNA reads TGTGCCACGGAGGGACAGGGAGGGTACGAGCAGTACTTC. It encodes CATEGQGGYEQYF.

This rearrangement joins TRBV29-1 to TRBJ2-1; a weak D match, TRBD1 (5 bases). Germline loops: CDR1 SQVTM, CDR2 ANQGSEA. V was pared by 1 base and J by 9 bases, with 16 bases between. This CDR3 comprises 14 residues. The CDR3 sequence is CSVEAQGKVSEQFF. The DNA of the CDR3 is TGCAGCGTTGAAGCGCAGGGCAAGGTGTCTGAGCAGTTCTTC.

Notes on this clone: At the DNA level, this CDR3 is encoded by other sequences in the same sample as well. The chain uses TRBV18 and TRBJ1-5, with 9 bases identical to TRBD1. Germline V gives CDR1 KGHSH, CDR2 LQKENI. J gave up 4 bases and V 3 bases, and 1 base lay outside the gene matches. This CDR3 contains 14 residues. The CDR3 region is CASSPGQGNQPQHF. CDR3 bases: TGTGCCAGCTCACCCGGACAGGGGAATCAGCCCCAGCATTTT.